This TCR beta chain was recovered during a study of blood T cell repertoires in COVID-19. Study information: Samples came from the United States, Italy and Spain, spanning acute and convalescent COVID-19. T cells, B-cell-depleted T cells, or PBMCs provided the cDNA or gDNA that served as material.

The table lists this clone with a count of one. Trimming cost V 4 bases and J 7 bases, with 14 bases left between them. CDR1 and CDR2 (germline): LGHNT, FRNRAP. CDR3 size: 14 residues. Original analysis: Using reference gene primer amplification, nucleated cell counts were estimated. Libraries were prepared by immunoSEQ multiplex PCR; TCRdb keeps only in-frame clonotypes and omits some of them. Clonal size and the V and J genes are those of that table, whereas D and trimming came from the DNA. This sample yields under 200,000 clones, of which roughly nine tenths are seen a single time; approximately 8.2% belongs to the top ten.

The chain combines TRBV12-5 with TRBJ1-5; weak D call: TRBD1 (5 bases). The TCR sequence derives from a woman between 18 and 29 years old who had recovered from COVID-19. What was sequenced was PBMCs or T cells enriched from blood (not recorded which). CDR3 coding DNA: TGTGCTAGTGGTTGGGGGGAAGCGGGACAGCCCCAGCATTTT. This gives the protein CASGWGEAGQPQHF.